These T cell receptor beta chains were read from a single sample in a study of shared clonotypes between healthy human individuals. The repertoire was sequenced with immunoSEQ multiplex PCR; TCRdb's copy has only in-frame clones and lacks some. Here the sample spans roughly 2,500,000 clones, approximately 94% being singletons. Sequenced: naive CD4+ T cells from PBMCs. The source is a man aged 18 to 30 in good health. Some clones in this sample may be carry-over from other donors' samples. The CDR3 runs from the conserved cysteine through the conserved F or W. D genes are given only for firm matches. For some rows the clone size is stated as once, few or many, or as a class when expanded; others skip it.

>-|TRBJ2-3|TRBV7-9|-
TGTGCCAGCAGCTCCAGACAATACACAGATACGCAGTATTTT
CASSSRQYTDTQYF
>TRBD2|TRBJ2-3|TRBV18|-
TGTGCCAGCTCACCGAACCCGACAGCCACTAGCGGTAGCCGCATGACCTCTAGCACAGATACGCAGTATTTT
CASSPNPTATSGSRMTSSTDTQYF
>-|TRBJ2-1|TRBV7-9|-
TGTGCCAGCAGCCGACCCGGGACGTCGAGAAATGAGCAGTTCTTC
CASSRPGTSRNEQFF
>-|TRBJ2-6|TRBV7-3|-
TGTGCCAGCAGCCCCCTCTCTGGGGCCAACGTCCTGACTTTC
CASSPLSGANVLTF
>-|TRBJ2-5|TRBV11-1|-
TGTGCCAGCAGCTTAGGTCGGCAGGAGACCCAGTACTTC
CASSLGRQETQYF
>-|TRBJ2-1|TRBV7-2|-
TGTGCCAGCAGCTTATACACAGGGACTGAGCAGTTCTTC
CASSLYTGTEQFF
>-|TRBJ2-3|TRBV6-4|-
TGTGCCAGCCGACGACAAGGGGTCGGGGGTGAGGCAGATACGCAGTATTTT
CASRRQGVGGEADTQYF
>-|TRBJ1-1|TRBV5-6|-
TGTGCCAGCAGCCCTGCCTTTAGGACCACTGAAGCTTTCTTT
CASSPAFRTTEAFF
>-|TRBJ2-1|TRBV11-2|-
TGTGCCAGCAGCTTAGTTCTAACCTACAATGAGCAGTTCTTC
CASSLVLTYNEQFF
>TRBD1|TRBJ1-1|TRBV10-3|-
TGTGCCATCAGTGGATGGACAGGGACGAACACTGAAGCTTTCTTT
CAISGWTGTNTEAFF
>-|TRBJ1-3|TRBV25-1|-
TGTGCCAGCAGCCCGTACTCTGGAAACACCATATATTTT
CASSPYSGNTIYF
>TRBD1|TRBJ2-7|TRBV28|-
TGTGCCAGCAGTTCCGGGACAGAGTACCGCGAGCAGTACTTC
CASSSGTEYREQYF
>-|TRBJ2-2|TRBV28|-
TGTGCCACAACCGGGCGTGGGGAGCTGTTTTTT
CATTGRGELFF
>-|TRBJ1-1|TRBV29-1|-
TGCAGCGTTGTCCTAACTTTGGGGGCTGAAGCTTTCTTT
CSVVLTLGAEAFF
>-|TRBJ2-1|TRBV29-1|-
TGCAGCGTTGAAAGGGGGGGCGGATCCTACAATGAGCAGTTCTTC
CSVERGGGSYNEQFF
>-|TRBJ1-2|TRBV9|-
TGTGCCAGCAGCGTAGAATCCAGGGGTGGCTACACCTTC
CASSVESRGGYTF
>-|TRBJ2-7|TRBV11-2|-
TGTGCCAGCAGCTTAGATATAGCGGCTCAAGGCGAGCAGTACTTC
CASSLDIAAQGEQYF
>-|TRBJ2-1|TRBV6-5|-
TGTGCCAGCAAGCGGGTATCCTACAATGAGCAGTTCTTC
CASKRVSYNEQFF
>-|TRBJ1-5|TRBV2|-
TGTGCCAGCAGTGACTCGGGGGGCCAGCCCCAGCATTTT
CASSDSGGQPQHF
>-|TRBJ1-1|TRBV19|once
TGTGCCAGTAGTATGGATGCGGGGACCCCCAAGGACACTGAAGCTTTCTTT
CASSMDAGTPKDTEAFF
>-|TRBJ1-2|TRBV25-1|few
TGTGCCAGCAGTGAGGCAGGGTCTCGATACTACACCTTC
CASSEAGSRYYTF
>-|TRBJ2-5|TRBV6-1|-
TGTGCCAGCAGCTATAACGGAGAGACCCAGTACTTC
CASSYNGETQYF
>-|TRBJ2-1|TRBV7-2|-
TGTGCCAGCAGCTTAGGGACACCCTCCGATGAGCAGTTCTTC
CASSLGTPSDEQFF
>-|TRBJ1-5|TRBV30|once
TGTGCCTGGATCCTCTGCTCAGGGACGGCAAATCAGCCCCAGCATTTT
CAWILCSGTANQPQHF
>-|TRBJ2-5|TRBV28|-
TGTGCCAGCAGTTTATCAGGACAGATAGGAGAGACCCAGTACTTC
CASSLSGQIGETQYF
>TRBD1|TRBJ2-3|TRBV27|-
TGTGCCAGCAGTACCCGGGACAGGGGGACAGATACGCAGTATTTT
CASSTRDRGTDTQYF
>-|TRBJ2-7|TRBV18|-
TGTGCCAGCTCACCGTACGGGCCCAACTACGCCTACGAGCAGTACTTC
CASSPYGPNYAYEQYF
>-|TRBJ1-5|TRBV6-6|-
TGTGCCAGCAGTGGAAAGGGGAACAATCAGCCCCAGCATTTT
CASSGKGNNQPQHF
>-|TRBJ1-3|TRBV10-3|-
TGTGCCACATCCTCTCAGGGAGGGACTGGAAACACCATATATTTT
CATSSQGGTGNTIYF
>-|TRBJ2-1|TRBV28|-
TGTGCCAGCAGTTTGGGACTCAGCAATGAGCAGTTCTTC
CASSLGLSNEQFF
>-|TRBJ2-2|TRBV4-3|-
TGCGCCAGCAGCCAAGTTTCGCCTGACACCGGGGAGCTGTTTTTT
CASSQVSPDTGELFF
>-|TRBJ1-1|TRBV2|-
TGTGCCAGCAGTTTCGGGGGCCCTTTGGGCACTGAAGCTTTCTTT
CASSFGGPLGTEAFF
>TRBD2|TRBJ2-3|TRBV7-3|-
TGTGCCAGCAGCTTAATGGTAGCGGGAGGCACAGATACGCAGTATTTT
CASSLMVAGGTDTQYF
>-|TRBJ2-7|TRBV27|-
TGTGCCAGCAGTTTTTTGGGCAGTCACTCCTACGAGCAGTACTTC
CASSFLGSHSYEQYF
>-|TRBJ2-3|TRBV27|-
TGTGCCAGCAGTTGGTCCGGGACACCTAATTCAGATACGCAGTATTTT
CASSWSGTPNSDTQYF